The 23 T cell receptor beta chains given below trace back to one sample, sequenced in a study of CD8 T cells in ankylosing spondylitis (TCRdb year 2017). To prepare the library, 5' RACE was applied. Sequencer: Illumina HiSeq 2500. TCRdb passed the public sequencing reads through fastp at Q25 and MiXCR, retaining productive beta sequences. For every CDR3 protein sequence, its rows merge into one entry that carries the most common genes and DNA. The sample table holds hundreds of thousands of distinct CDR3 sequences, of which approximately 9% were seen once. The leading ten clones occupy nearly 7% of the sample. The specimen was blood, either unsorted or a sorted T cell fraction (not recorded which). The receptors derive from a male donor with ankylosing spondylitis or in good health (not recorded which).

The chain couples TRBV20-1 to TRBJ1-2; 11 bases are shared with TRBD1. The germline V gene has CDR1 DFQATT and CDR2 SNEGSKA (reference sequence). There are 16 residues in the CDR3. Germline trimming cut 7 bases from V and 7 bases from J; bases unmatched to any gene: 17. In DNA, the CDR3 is TGCAGTGTCGCCGGGGTGCTTGGGACAGGGGGGACTGGCTACACCTTC. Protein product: CSVAGVLGTGGTGYTF.

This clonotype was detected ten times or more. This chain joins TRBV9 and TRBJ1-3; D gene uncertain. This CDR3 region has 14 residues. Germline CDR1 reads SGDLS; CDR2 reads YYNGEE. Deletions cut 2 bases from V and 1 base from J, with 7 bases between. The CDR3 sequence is CASSVEGSGNTIYF. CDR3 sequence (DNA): TGTGCCAGCAGCGTTGAGGGTTCTGGAAACACCATATATTTT.

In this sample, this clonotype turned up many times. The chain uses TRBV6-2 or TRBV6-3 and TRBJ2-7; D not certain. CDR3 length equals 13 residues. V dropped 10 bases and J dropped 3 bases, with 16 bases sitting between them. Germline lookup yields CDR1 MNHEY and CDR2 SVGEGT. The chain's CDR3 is CATRTPASYEQYF. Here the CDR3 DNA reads TGTGCCACCCGGACCCCGGCGAGCTACGAGCAGTACTTC.

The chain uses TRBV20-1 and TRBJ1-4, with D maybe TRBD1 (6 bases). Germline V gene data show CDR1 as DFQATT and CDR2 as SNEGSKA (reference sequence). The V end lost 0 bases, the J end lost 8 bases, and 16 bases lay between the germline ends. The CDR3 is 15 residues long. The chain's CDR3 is CSARDLAGENEKLFF. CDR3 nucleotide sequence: TGCAGTGCTAGAGATTTGGCAGGGGAAAACGAAAAACTGTTTTTT.

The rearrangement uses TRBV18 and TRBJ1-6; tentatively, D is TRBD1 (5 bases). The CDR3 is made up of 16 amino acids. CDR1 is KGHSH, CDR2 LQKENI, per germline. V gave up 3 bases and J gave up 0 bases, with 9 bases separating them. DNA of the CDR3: TGTGCCAGCTCACCCGGGACCAGCTCCTATAATTCACCCCTCCACTTT. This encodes CASSPGTSSYNSPLHF.

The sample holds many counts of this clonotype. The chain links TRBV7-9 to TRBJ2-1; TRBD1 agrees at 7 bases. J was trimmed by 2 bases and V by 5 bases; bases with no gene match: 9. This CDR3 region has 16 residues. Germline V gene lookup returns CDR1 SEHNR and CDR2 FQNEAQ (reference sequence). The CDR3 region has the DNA TGTGCCAGCAGCCCTAAAACAGGGGCCGCCTACAATGAGCAGTTCTTC. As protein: CASSPKTGAAYNEQFF.

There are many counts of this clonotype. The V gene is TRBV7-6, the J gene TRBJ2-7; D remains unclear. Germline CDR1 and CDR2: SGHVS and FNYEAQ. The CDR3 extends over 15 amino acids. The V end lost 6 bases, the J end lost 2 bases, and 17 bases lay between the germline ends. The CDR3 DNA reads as TGTGCCAGCAGTCCAGCTGACATTCCCGCCTACGAGCAGTACTTC. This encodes CASSPADIPAYEQYF.

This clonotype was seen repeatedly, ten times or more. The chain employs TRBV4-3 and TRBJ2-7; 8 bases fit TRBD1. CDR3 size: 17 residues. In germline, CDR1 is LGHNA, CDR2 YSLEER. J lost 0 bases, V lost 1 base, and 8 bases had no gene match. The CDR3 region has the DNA TGCGCCAGCAGCCAAGCGGCGGGACAGGTCAGCTCCTACGAGCAGTACTTC. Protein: CASSQAAGQVSSYEQYF.

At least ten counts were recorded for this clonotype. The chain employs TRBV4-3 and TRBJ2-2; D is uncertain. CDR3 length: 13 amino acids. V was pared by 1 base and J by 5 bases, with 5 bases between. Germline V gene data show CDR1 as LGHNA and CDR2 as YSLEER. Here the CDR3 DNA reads TGCGCCAGCAGCCAAGGGCGGACCGGGGAGCTGTTTTTT. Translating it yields CASSQGRTGELFF.

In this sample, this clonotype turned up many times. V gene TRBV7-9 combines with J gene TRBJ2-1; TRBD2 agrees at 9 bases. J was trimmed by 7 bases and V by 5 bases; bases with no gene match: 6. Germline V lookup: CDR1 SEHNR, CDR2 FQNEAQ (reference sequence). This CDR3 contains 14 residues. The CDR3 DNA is TGTGCCAGCAGCCGACTAGCGGAGGGTAATGAGCAGTTCTTC. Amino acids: CASSRLAEGNEQFF.

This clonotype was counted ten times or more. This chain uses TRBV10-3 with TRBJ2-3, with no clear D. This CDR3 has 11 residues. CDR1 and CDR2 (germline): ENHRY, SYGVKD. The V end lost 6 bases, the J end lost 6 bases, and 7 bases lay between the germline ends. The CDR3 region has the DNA TGTGCCATCAGAGGCGCGGATACGCAGTATTTT. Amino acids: CAIRGADTQYF.

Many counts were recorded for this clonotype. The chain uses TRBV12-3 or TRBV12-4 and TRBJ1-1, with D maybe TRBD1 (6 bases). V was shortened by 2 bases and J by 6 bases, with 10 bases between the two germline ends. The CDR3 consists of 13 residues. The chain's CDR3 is CASSLREGAEAFF. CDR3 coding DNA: TGTGCCAGCAGTTTAAGAGAGGGGGCTGAAGCTTTCTTT.

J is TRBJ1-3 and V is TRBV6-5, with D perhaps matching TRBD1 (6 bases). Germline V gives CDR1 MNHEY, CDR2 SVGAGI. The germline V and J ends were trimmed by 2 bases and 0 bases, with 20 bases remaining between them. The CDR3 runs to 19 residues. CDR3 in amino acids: CASSYKTPWTDISGNTIYF. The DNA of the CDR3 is TGTGCCAGCAGTTACAAAACCCCATGGACAGATATCTCTGGAAACACCATATATTTT.

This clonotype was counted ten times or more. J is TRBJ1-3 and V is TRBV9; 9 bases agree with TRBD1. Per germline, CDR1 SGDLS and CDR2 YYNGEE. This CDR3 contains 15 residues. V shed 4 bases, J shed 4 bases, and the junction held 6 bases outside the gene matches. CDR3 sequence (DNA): TGTGCCAGCAGCACCCGGACAGGGGAAGGAAACACCATATATTTT. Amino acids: CASSTRTGEGNTIYF.

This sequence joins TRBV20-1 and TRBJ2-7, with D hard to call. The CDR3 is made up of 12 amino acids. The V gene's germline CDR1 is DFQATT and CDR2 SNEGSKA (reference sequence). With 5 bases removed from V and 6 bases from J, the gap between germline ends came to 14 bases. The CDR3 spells CSAADFACEQYF. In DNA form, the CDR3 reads TGCAGTGCTGCTGATTTCGCCTGCGAGCAGTACTTC.

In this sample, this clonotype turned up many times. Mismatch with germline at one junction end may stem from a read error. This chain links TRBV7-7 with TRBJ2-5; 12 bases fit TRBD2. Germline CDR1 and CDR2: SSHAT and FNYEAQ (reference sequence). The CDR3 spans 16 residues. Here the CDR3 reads CASSLSLAGGQETQYF. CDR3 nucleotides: TGTGCTAGCAGCTTATCACTAGCGGGAGGCCAAGAGACCCAGTACTTC.

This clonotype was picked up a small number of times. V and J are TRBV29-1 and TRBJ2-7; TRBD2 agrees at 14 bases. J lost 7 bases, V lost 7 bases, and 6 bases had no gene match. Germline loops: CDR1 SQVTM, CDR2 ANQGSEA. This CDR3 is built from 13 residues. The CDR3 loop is CSGRLAGGGEQYF. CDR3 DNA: TGCAGCGGCCGACTAGCGGGAGGGGGAGAGCAGTACTTC.

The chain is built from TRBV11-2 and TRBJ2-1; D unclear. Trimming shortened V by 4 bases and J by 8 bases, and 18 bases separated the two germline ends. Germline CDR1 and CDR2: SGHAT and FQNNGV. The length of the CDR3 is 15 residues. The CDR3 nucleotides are TGTGCCAGCAGCTCACTTCGGGTGGGGTTCGATGAGCAGTTCTTC. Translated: CASSSLRVGFDEQFF.

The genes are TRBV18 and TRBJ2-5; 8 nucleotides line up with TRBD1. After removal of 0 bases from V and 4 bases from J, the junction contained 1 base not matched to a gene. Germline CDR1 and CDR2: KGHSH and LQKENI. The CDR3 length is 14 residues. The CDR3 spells CASSPPQGAETQYF. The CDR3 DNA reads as TGTGCCAGCTCACCACCCCAGGGGGCAGAGACCCAGTACTTC.

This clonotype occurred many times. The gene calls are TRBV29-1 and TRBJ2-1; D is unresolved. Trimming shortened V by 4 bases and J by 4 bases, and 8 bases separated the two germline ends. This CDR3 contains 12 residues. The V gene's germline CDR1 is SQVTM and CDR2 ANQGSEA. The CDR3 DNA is TGCAGCGTTGTCTCGGGTTACAATGAGCAGTTCTTC. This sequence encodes CSVVSGYNEQFF.

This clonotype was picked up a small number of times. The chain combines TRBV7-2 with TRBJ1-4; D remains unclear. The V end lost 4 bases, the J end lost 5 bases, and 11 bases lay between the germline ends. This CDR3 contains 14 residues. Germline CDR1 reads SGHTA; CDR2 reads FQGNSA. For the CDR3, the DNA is TGTGCCAGCAGCTCCGGGATCTGGAATGAAAAACTGTTTTTT. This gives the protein CASSSGIWNEKLFF.

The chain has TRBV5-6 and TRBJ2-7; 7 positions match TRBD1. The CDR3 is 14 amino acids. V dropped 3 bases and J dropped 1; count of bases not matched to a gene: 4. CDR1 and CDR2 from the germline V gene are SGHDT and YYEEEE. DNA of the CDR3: TGTGCCAGCAGCTCACCGACAGGGTCCTACGAGCAGTACTTC. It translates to CASSSPTGSYEQYF.

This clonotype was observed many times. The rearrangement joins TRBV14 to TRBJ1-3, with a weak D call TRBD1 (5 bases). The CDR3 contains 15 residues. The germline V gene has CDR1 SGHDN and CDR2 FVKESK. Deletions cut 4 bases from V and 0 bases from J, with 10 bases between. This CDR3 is CASSRDLFSGNTIYF. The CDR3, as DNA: TGTGCCAGCAGCCGGGACCTCTTCTCTGGAAACACCATATATTTT. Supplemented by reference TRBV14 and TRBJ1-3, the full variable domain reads EAGVTQFPSHSVIEKGQTVTLRCDPISGHDNLYWYRRVMGKEIKFLLHFVKESKQDESGMPNNRFLAERTGGTYSTLKVQPAELEDSGVYFCASSRDLFSGNTIYFGEGSWLTVV.